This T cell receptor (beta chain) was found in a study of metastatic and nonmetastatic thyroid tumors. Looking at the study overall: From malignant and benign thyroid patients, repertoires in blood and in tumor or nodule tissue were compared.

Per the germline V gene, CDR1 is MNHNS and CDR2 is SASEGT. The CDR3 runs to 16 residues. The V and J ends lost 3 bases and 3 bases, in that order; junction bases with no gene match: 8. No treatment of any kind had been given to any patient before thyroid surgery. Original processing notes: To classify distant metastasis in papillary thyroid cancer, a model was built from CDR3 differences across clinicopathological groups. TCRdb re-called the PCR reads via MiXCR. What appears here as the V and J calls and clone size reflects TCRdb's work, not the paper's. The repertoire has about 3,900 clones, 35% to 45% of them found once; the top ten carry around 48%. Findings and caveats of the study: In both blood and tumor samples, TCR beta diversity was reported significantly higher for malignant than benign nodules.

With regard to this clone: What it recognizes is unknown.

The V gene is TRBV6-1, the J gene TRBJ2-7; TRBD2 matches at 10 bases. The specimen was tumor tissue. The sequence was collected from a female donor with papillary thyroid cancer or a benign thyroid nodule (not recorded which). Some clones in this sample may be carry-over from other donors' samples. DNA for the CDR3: TGTGCCAGCAGTGAGCTCGGGACTAGCGTCCTCTACGAGCAGTACTTC. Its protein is CASSELGTSVLYEQYF.